This T cell receptor beta chain appears in the sequencing data of a study of blood T cell repertoires in COVID-19. Study summary: Sources were T cells, B-cell-depleted T cells, or PBMCs; the material itself was cDNA or gDNA.

The authors' processing: For nucleated cells, counts were estimated from reference gene primer amplification. Measured with immunoSEQ multiplex PCR; TCRdb has only the in-frame clones, and not every one. That table furnishes V, J and clone size, whereas the DNA furnished D and trimming. The sample consists of tens of thousands of clones, roughly 76% of them appearing once. The origin of this receptor is a woman aged 50 to 60 with acute or convalescent COVID-19. The sample consisted of peripheral blood.

CDR3: CASSSGTGGVGYTF. The CDR3 DNA reads TGCGCCAGCAGCTCCGGGACAGGGGGCGTTGGCTACACCTTC. The chain uses TRBV5-1 and TRBJ1-2, with 12 nucleotides matching TRBD1. V shed 3 bases and J 7 bases; nucleotides not matched to a gene: 4. The CDR3 contains 14 residues. The germline CDR1 and CDR2 sequences are SGHRS and YFSETQ.